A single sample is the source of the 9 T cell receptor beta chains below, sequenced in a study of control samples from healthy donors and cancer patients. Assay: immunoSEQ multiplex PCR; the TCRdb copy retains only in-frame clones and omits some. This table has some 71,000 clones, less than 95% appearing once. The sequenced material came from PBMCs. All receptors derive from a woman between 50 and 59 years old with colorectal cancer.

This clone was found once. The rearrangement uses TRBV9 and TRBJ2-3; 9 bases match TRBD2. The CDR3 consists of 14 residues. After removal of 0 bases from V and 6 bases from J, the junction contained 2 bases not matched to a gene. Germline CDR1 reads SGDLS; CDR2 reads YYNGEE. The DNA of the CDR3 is TGTGCCAGCAGCGTAGGCCTAGCGGGGGATACGCAGTATTTT. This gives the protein CASSVGLAGDTQYF. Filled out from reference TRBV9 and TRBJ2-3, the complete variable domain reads DSGVTQTPKHLITATGQRVTLRCSPRSGDLSVYWYQQSLDQGLQFLIQYYNGEERAKGNILERFSAQQFPDLHSELNLSSLELGDSALYFCASSVGLAGDTQYFGPGTRLTVL.

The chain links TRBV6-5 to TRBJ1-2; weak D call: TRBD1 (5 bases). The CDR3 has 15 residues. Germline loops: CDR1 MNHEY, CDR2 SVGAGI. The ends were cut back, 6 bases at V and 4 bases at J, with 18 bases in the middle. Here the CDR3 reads CASRDSRLWGYGYTF. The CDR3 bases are TGTGCCAGCAGAGACAGTAGGTTGTGGGGCTATGGCTACACCTTC.

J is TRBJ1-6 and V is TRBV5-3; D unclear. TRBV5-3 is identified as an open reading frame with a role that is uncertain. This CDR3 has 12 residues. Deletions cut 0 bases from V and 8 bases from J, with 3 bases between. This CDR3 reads CARSLGDSPLHF. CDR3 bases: TGTGCCAGAAGCTTGGGGGATTCACCCCTCCACTTT.

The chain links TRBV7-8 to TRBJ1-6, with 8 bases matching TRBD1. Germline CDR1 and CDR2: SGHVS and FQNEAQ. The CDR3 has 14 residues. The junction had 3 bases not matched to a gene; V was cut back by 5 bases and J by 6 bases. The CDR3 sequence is CASSKDRGNSPLHF. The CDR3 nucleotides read TGTGCCAGCAGCAAAGACAGGGGTAATTCACCCCTCCACTTT.

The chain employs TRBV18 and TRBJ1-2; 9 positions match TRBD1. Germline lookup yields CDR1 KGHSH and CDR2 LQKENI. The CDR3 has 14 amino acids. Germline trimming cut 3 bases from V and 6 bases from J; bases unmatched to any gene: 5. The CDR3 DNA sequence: TGTGCCAGCTCACCCCTCCGGGACAGGGATGGCTACACCTTC. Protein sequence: CASSPLRDRDGYTF.

DNA for the CDR3: TGCAGTGGGGACACCGGCTACGAGCAGTACTTC. Protein product: CSGDTGYEQYF. This chain links TRBV20-1 with TRBJ2-7, with a weak D call TRBD1 (6 bases). Germline V gene sequence: CDR1 DFQATT, CDR2 SNEGSKA (reference sequence). The germline V and J ends were trimmed by 7 bases and 3 bases, with 10 bases remaining between them. The CDR3 spans 11 residues.

The CDR3: CASRDRGWEAGKNTDTQYF. CDR3 in DNA: TGTGCCAGCAGGGACCGAGGTTGGGAGGCAGGGAAAAACACAGATACGCAGTATTTT. The chain has TRBV28 and TRBJ2-3, with D possibly TRBD2 on 6 matching bases. Germline CDR1 and CDR2: MDHEN and SYDVKM. The CDR3 length is 19 residues. V was cut by 6 bases and J by 2 bases, with 27 bases left in between.

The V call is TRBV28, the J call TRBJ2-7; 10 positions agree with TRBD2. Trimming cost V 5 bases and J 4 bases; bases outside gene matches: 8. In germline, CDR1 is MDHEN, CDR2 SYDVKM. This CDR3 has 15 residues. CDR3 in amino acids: CASSDPGLANYEQYF. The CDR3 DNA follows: TGTGCCAGCAGTGACCCGGGACTAGCGAATTACGAGCAGTACTTC. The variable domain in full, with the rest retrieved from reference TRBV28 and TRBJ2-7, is DVKVTQSSRYLVKRTGEKVFLECVQDMDHENMFWYRQDPGLGLRLIYFSYDVKMKEKGDIPEGYSVSREKKERFSLILESASTNQTSMYLCASSDPGLANYEQYFGPGTRLTVT.

The CDR3: CASSLVPGSYEQYF. As DNA, the CDR3 is TGCGCCAGCAGCTTGGTTCCGGGCTCCTACGAGCAGTACTTC. The gene calls are TRBV5-1 and TRBJ2-7; D uncertain. Germline CDR1 reads SGHRS; CDR2 reads YFSETQ. CDR3 length: 14 residues. The V end lost 0 bases, the J end lost 0 bases, and 7 bases lay between the germline ends.